This T cell receptor beta chain was observed in a study of cytomegalovirus exposure and HLA in healthy donors. General study findings and limits: V segments that were indistinguishable, TRBV6-2 and TRBV6-3 among them, were omitted from analysis. Available immune exposure information covered CMV serostatus only.

About this clone itself: Its antigen is undetermined. At the DNA level, this CDR3 is encoded by other sequences in the same sample as well.

A multiplex PCR was run with 60 Vbeta primers and 13 Jbeta primers. Data came from immunoSEQ multiplex PCR; TCRdb stores just in-frame clones and leaves some out. The sample includes about 210,000 clones. CDR1 is SNHLY and CDR2 is FYNNEI in the germline V gene. This CDR3 has 14 residues. The V end lost 7 bases, the J end lost 5 bases, and 16 bases lay between the germline ends. The receptor was isolated from a woman younger than 45 in good health and CMV-seropositive. Sequencing used PBMCs. The V and J genes are TRBV2 and TRBJ2-3; D possibly corresponds to TRBD1 (6 bases). CDR3: CASKVQGGLDTQYF. DNA for the CDR3: TGTGCCAGCAAGGTACAGGGCGGATTAGATACGCAGTATTTT.